These 29 T cell receptor beta chains were all obtained from the same sample, sequenced in a study of blood T cell repertoires in COVID-19. TCRdb's copy holds only in-frame clones and misses some; the assay was immunoSEQ multiplex PCR. The data show about 300,000 clones, about 89% seen once. The sample was peripheral blood. These receptors all stem from a man younger than 35 who had recovered from COVID-19.

The genes are TRBV5-5 and TRBJ1-3; tentatively, D is TRBD1 (6 bases). V dropped 4 bases and J dropped 0 bases, with 14 bases sitting between them. The CDR3 runs to 16 residues. Germline V gene sequence: CDR1 SGHKS, CDR2 YYEKEE (reference sequence). The CDR3, as DNA: TGTGCCAGCAGCCAGGGGACCCGCGGCTCTGGAAACACCATATATTTT. Its translation: CASSQGTRGSGNTIYF.

V and J are TRBV2 and TRBJ2-1; D perhaps matches TRBD1 (7 bases). Trimming took 7 bases from V and 13 from J, leaving 17 bases between them. The CDR3 consists of 12 residues. CDR1 SNHLY and CDR2 FYNNEI come from the germline V gene. CDR3 residues: CASKSSGGIQFF. CDR3 coding DNA: TGTGCCAGCAAAAGCTCAGGGGGGATACAGTTCTTC. Variable domain in full (rest from reference TRBV2 and TRBJ2-1): EPEVTQTPSHQVTQMGQEVILRCVPISNHLYFYWYRQILGQKVEFLVSFYNNEISEKSEIFDDQFSVERPDGSNFTLKIRSTKLEDSAMYFCASKSSGGIQFFGPGTRLTVL.

This chain links TRBV18 with TRBJ2-1; possibly TRBD2 for D (7 bases). The CDR3 covers 15 residues. Germline CDR1 and CDR2: KGHSH and LQKENI. Deletions cut 3 bases from V and 4 bases from J, with 13 bases between. The CDR3 coding sequence is TGTGCCAGCTCACCGGGGGCGGGGGTTTACAATGAGCAGTTCTTC. Its translation is CASSPGAGVYNEQFF.

The chain employs TRBV18 and TRBJ2-5; 8 bases align to TRBD1. Trimming took 3 bases from V and 3 from J; bases not matched to a gene: 3. The CDR3 is 14 amino acids. Germline CDR1 reads KGHSH; CDR2 reads LQKENI. The CDR3 spells CASSPQGAEETQYF. CDR3 in DNA: TGTGCCAGCTCACCGCAGGGGGCCGAAGAGACCCAGTACTTC.

V and J are TRBV5-6 and TRBJ2-1, with D perhaps matching TRBD1 (6 bases). The germline gives CDR1 SGHDT, CDR2 YYEEEE. V gave up 4 bases and J gave up 7 bases, with 15 bases separating them. This CDR3 region has 14 residues. The CDR3 region is CASSTEGGWNEQFF. The CDR3, as DNA: TGTGCCAGCAGCACCGAAGGGGGATGGAATGAGCAGTTCTTC.

This sequence joins TRBV6-5 and TRBJ1-3, with D unresolved. The CDR3 runs 14 residues. Deletions cut 5 bases from V and 3 bases from J, with 11 bases between. Germline V gene lookup returns CDR1 MNHEY and CDR2 SVGAGI. In DNA form, the CDR3 reads TGTGCCAGCAGTATTGGGAGCCTTGGAAACACCATATATTTT. It encodes CASSIGSLGNTIYF.

The rearrangement joins TRBV2 to TRBJ1-4; no clear D. The CDR3 totals 13 residues. Germline CDR1 SNHLY, CDR2 FYNNEI. V shed 7 bases and J shed 0 bases, with 6 bases lying between them. The CDR3 spells CASTRATNEKLFF. The DNA of the CDR3 is TGTGCCAGCACGCGGGCAACTAATGAAAAACTGTTTTTT.

This rearrangement joins TRBV29-1 to TRBJ2-1; the match to TRBD2 covers 9 bases. Germline CDR1 SQVTM, CDR2 ANQGSEA. This CDR3 has 14 residues. Trimming removed 1 base from V and 6 bases from J; junction bases left unmatched: 4. The CDR3 sequence is CSVEGLAEINEQFF. The CDR3 DNA sequence: TGCAGCGTTGAAGGACTAGCGGAGATCAATGAGCAGTTCTTC.

The CDR3 spells CASERGRVSGANVLTF. The CDR3 region has the DNA TGTGCCAGCGAAAGAGGGCGGGTCTCTGGGGCCAACGTCCTGACTTTC. V and J are TRBV6-6 and TRBJ2-6; D possibly corresponds to TRBD2 (5 bases). This CDR3 spans 16 amino acids. The germline CDR1 and CDR2 sequences are MNHNY and SVGAGI (reference sequence). Trimming took off 8 bases at V and 0 bases at J, with 14 bases between the two ends.

This rearrangement joins TRBV15 to TRBJ2-5, with TRBD1 as a possible D gene (6 bases). Germline values: CDR1 LNHNV, CDR2 YYDKDF (reference sequence). Trimming cost V 0 bases and J 2 bases, with 10 bases left between them. CDR3 length: 15 amino acids. The CDR3 loop is CATSRDQGTQETQYF. The CDR3 coding sequence is TGTGCCACCAGCAGAGATCAAGGGACACAAGAGACCCAGTACTTC.

CDR3 loop: CASSERQARTGELFF. DNA for the CDR3: TGTGCCAGCAGTGAAAGACAGGCGCGGACCGGGGAGCTGTTTTTT. The V gene is TRBV2, the J gene TRBJ2-2; a possible D gene is TRBD1 (6 bases). Germline V gene data show CDR1 as SNHLY and CDR2 as FYNNEI. The CDR3 runs 15 residues. Trimming pared 2 bases from V and 5 bases from J, leaving 12 bases between.

The CDR3, as DNA: TGCAGCGTTGAAGGGGGGGCGACTAGCGGGGATTACAATGAGCAGTTCTTC. The encoded protein is CSVEGGATSGDYNEQFF. The rearrangement joins TRBV29-1 to TRBJ2-1; 11 positions match TRBD2. This CDR3 is built from 17 residues. V shed 1 base and J 4 bases; nucleotides not matched to a gene: 9. CDR1 SQVTM and CDR2 ANQGSEA come from the germline V gene.

The CDR3 spells CATSSYSGRADTQYF. In DNA form, the CDR3 reads TGTGCCACCAGCAGCTATAGCGGGAGGGCAGATACGCAGTATTTT. V gene TRBV15 combines with J gene TRBJ2-3, with TRBD2 matching over 11 bases. Germline-derived CDR1 and CDR2 are LNHNV and YYDKDF (reference sequence). This CDR3 has 15 residues. The J segment lost 4 bases and the V segment lost 3 bases, leaving 3 bases of the junction unmatched.

The rearrangement uses TRBV2 and TRBJ2-7; D possibly corresponds to TRBD2 (6 bases). The CDR3 is 17 residues long. V was cut by 3 bases and J by 0 bases, with 18 bases left in between. Looked up from germline, CDR1 is SNHLY and CDR2 is FYNNEI. The CDR3 sequence: CASSDGGKGKSSYEQYF. The CDR3 bases are TGTGCCAGCAGTGATGGCGGGAAGGGGAAGAGCTCCTACGAGCAGTACTTC.

V is TRBV11-3 and J is TRBJ2-1; TRBD2 matches at 13 bases. Germline V lookup: CDR1 SGHNT, CDR2 YENEEA. The CDR3 is 20 residues long. V lost 5 bases to trimming and J lost 0 bases; unmatched junction nucleotides: 13. In nucleotides, the CDR3 is TGTGCCAGCAGCCCCTATTCCGGGACTAGCGGGAAGAGCTCCTACAATGAGCAGTTCTTC. This sequence encodes CASSPYSGTSGKSSYNEQFF.

V usage is TRBV9 and J usage is TRBJ2-1, with no clear D. The CDR3 extends over 14 amino acids. The germline V and J ends were trimmed by 2 bases and 9 bases, with 15 bases remaining between them. Germline-derived CDR1 and CDR2 are SGDLS and YYNGEE. The CDR3 DNA sequence: TGTGCCAGCAGCGTTGCCCCTACCCCTGGTGAGCAGTTCTTC. This codes for CASSVAPTPGEQFF.

This chain joins TRBV5-4 and TRBJ2-1, with 9 nucleotides matching TRBD1. The CDR3 covers 15 residues. V lost 1 base, J lost 6 bases, and 5 bases stayed unmatched. Germline V gene sequence: CDR1 SGHNT, CDR2 YYREEE (reference sequence). CDR3 residues: CASSLRDRVFNEQFF. The CDR3 bases are TGTGCCAGCAGCTTGAGGGACAGGGTGTTCAATGAGCAGTTCTTC.

The chain is built from TRBV6-2 or TRBV6-3 and TRBJ2-7, with D tentatively TRBD2 (5 bases). Trimming pared 3 bases from V and 3 bases from J, leaving 12 bases between. Per germline, CDR1 MNHEY and CDR2 SVGEGT. The CDR3 is 14 amino acids. The CDR3 nucleotides are TGTGCCAGCAGTTATCCGGGGTCTCTCTACGAGCAGTACTTC. This encodes CASSYPGSLYEQYF.

The rearrangement links TRBV2 to TRBJ1-6; D possibly corresponds to TRBD1 (6 bases). V lost 6 bases and J lost 0, with 18 bases in between. Germline V CDR1 and CDR2: SNHLY, FYNNEI. The CDR3 is 18 residues long. The CDR3 reads CASSSSGGASSYNSPLHF. The CDR3 nucleotides are TGTGCCAGCAGCTCATCGGGGGGGGCAAGCTCCTATAATTCACCCCTCCACTTT.

The chain recombines TRBV18 with TRBJ1-6, with TRBD1 identical over 7 bases. The CDR3 is made up of 15 amino acids. V shed 3 bases, J shed 5 bases, and the junction held 4 bases outside the gene matches. Germline V gene lookup returns CDR1 KGHSH and CDR2 LQKENI. The CDR3 DNA is TGTGCCAGCTCACCCCGGGACAGTGATAATTCACCCCTCCACTTT. The encoded protein is CASSPRDSDNSPLHF.

The rearrangement joins TRBV19 to TRBJ1-4; 7 bases agree with TRBD1. V lost 5 bases and J lost 1; bases outside the gene matches: 4. CDR1 is LNHDA and CDR2 is SQIVND in the germline V gene (reference sequence). This CDR3 contains 15 residues. The CDR3 nucleotides are TGTGCCAGTAGTCCCCGACAGGGAACTAATGAAAAACTGTTTTTT. Translating it yields CASSPRQGTNEKLFF.

The chain couples TRBV6-5 to TRBJ2-7; no reliable D call. This CDR3 is built from 14 residues. Germline V CDR1 and CDR2: MNHEY, SVGAGI. The V end was cut by 0 bases, the J end by 3 bases, with 9 bases between. For the CDR3, the DNA is TGTGCCAGCAGTTACTCGAGAATCGTCTACGAGCAGTACTTC. As protein: CASSYSRIVYEQYF.

The rearrangement links TRBV30 to TRBJ2-2, with 9 bases lining up with TRBD1. Trimming cost V 5 bases and J 4 bases; bases outside gene matches: 2. CDR1 is GTSNPN and CDR2 is SVGIG in the germline V gene (reference sequence). This CDR3 contains 13 residues. CDR3 coding DNA: TGTGCCTGGGACAGGGGGAGCACCGGGGAGCTGTTTTTT. It translates to CAWDRGSTGELFF.

For the CDR3, the DNA is TGTGCCACCAGCAGTACAGGGGCTCAGCCCCAGCATTTT. Encoded protein: CATSSTGAQPQHF. The chain joins TRBV15 to TRBJ1-5; TRBD1 matches at 7 bases. Trimming removed 3 bases from V and 6 bases from J; junction bases left unmatched: 2. Germline CDR1 LNHNV, CDR2 YYDKDF (reference sequence). The CDR3 spans 13 residues.

The chain carries TRBV4-3 and TRBJ2-2, with D tentatively TRBD1 (6 bases). The V and J ends lost 5 bases and 2 bases respectively, with 12 bases between them. Looked up from germline, CDR1 is LGHNA and CDR2 is YSLEER. CDR3 length: 15 amino acids. CDR3 coding DNA: TGCGCCAGCAGCTTTGACAGGAAAAACACCGGGGAGCTGTTTTTT. Translation gives CASSFDRKNTGELFF.

This rearrangement joins TRBV3-1 (or the pseudogene TRBV3-2) to TRBJ2-3; the D is unclear. From germline, CDR1 is LGHDT and CDR2 YNNKEL (reference sequence). The CDR3 spans 13 residues. V gave up 1 base and J gave up 7 bases, with 9 bases separating them. In nucleotides, the CDR3 is TGTGCCAGCAGCCAAGTTGAGCAAAATACGCAGTATTTT. Its translation is CASSQVEQNTQYF.

This clone has only a few counts. This chain uses TRBV10-2 with TRBJ2-1, with a possible D match to TRBD2 (5 bases). In germline, CDR1 is WSHSY, CDR2 SAAADI. Between the trimmed V and J ends, which lost 5 bases and 4 bases, there was a span of 9 bases. There are 13 residues in the CDR3. CDR3 DNA sequence: TGCGCCAGCAGTTTGCGGGCGTACAATGAGCAGTTCTTC. As protein: CASSLRAYNEQFF.

This chain links TRBV18 with TRBJ1-5; D remains unclear. This CDR3 is 14 amino acids long. The V end was cut by 1 base, the J end by 3 bases, with 7 bases between. The germline V gene encodes CDR1 KGHSH and CDR2 LQKENI. This CDR3 is CASSPQGDNQPQHF. CDR3 nucleotides: TGTGCCAGCTCACCACAGGGAGACAATCAGCCCCAGCATTTT.

The chain joins TRBV6-5 to TRBJ1-1, with D possibly TRBD1 on 5 matching bases. The length of the CDR3 is 13 residues. V was shortened by 6 bases and J by 1 base, with 9 bases between the two germline ends. CDR1 and CDR2 from the germline V gene are MNHEY and SVGAGI. The CDR3 spells CASRETANTEAFF. CDR3 sequence (DNA): TGTGCCAGCAGGGAGACAGCGAACACTGAAGCTTTCTTT.